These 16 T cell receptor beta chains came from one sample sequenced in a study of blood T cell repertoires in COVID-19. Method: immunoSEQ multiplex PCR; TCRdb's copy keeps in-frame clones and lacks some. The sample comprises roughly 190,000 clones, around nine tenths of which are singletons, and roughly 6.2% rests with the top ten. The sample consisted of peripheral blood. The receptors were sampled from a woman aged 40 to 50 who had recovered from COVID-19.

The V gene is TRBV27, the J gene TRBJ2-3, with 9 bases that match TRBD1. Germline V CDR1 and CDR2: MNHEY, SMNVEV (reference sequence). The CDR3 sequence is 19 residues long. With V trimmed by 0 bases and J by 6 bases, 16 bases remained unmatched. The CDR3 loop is CASSLSLYGFRGTGDTQYF. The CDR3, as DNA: TGTGCCAGCAGTTTATCCCTTTACGGCTTCCGTGGGACAGGGGATACGCAGTATTTT.

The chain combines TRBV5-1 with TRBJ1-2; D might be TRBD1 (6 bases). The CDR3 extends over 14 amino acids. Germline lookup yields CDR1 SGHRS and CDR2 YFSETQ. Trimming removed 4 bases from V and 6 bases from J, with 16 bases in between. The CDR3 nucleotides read TGCGCCAGCAGCCGGGACAAGGCCTTAGATGGCTACACCTTC. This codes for CASSRDKALDGYTF.

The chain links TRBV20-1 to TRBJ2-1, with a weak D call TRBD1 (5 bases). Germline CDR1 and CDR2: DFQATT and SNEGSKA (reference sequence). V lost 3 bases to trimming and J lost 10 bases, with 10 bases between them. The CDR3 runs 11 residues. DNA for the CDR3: TGCAGTGCTAGGACAGCGTCCGAGCAGTTCTTC. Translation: CSARTASEQFF.

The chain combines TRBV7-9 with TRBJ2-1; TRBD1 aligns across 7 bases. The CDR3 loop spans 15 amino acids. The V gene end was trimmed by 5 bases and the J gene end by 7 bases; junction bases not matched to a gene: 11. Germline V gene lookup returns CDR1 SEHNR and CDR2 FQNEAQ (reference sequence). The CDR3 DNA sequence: TGTGCCAGCAGCCTGACAGGGCGCCCACCTAATGAGCAGTTCTTC. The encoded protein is CASSLTGRPPNEQFF.

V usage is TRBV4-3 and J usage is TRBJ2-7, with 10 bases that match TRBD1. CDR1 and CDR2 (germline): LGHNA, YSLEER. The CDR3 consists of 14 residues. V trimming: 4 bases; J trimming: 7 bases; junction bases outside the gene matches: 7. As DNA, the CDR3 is TGCGCCAGCAGCCCCGGGACAGGGGCGGGAGAGCAGTACTTC. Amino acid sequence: CASSPGTGAGEQYF.

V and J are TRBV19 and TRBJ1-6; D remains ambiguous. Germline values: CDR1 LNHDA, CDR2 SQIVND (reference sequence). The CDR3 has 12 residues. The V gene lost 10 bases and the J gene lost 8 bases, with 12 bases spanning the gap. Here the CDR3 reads CATSRADSPLHF. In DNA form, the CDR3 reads TGTGCCACCTCGAGGGCCGATTCACCCCTCCACTTT.

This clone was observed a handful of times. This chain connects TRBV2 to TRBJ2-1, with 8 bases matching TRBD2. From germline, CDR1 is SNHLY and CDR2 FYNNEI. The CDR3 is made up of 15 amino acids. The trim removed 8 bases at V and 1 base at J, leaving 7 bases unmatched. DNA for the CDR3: TGTGCCAGCCGCATGCAGCGGGAGTCCTACAATGAGCAGTTCTTC. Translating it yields CASRMQRESYNEQFF.

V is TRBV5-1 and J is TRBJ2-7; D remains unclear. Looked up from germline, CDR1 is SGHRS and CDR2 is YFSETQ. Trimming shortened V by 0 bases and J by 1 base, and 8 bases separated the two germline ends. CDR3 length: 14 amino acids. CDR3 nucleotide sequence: TGCGCCAGCAGCTTGGCCGCAGATTCCTACGAGCAGTACTTC. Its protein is CASSLAADSYEQYF.

CDR3 loop: CASSLVGGTQYF. For the CDR3, the DNA is TGTGCCAGCAGCTTGGTGGGGGGGACCCAGTACTTC. This rearrangement joins TRBV5-8 to TRBJ2-5; D is perhaps TRBD2 (6 bases). In germline, CDR1 is SGHTS, CDR2 YDEGEE. The CDR3 is 12 amino acids. V lost 0 bases to trimming and J lost 7 bases, with 7 bases between them.

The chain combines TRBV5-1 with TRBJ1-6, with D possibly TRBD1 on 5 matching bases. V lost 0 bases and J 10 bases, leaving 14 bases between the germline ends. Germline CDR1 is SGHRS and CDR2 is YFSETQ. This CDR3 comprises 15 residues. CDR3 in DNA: TGCGCCAGCAGCTTGGAAGCCAGGGCCTGGTCACCCCTCCACTTT. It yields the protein CASSLEARAWSPLHF.

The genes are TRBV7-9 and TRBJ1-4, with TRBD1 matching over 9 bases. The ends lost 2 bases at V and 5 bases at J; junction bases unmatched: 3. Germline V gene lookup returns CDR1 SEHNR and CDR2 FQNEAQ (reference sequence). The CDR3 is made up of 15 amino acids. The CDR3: CASSLSGTGNEKLFF. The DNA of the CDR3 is TGTGCCAGCAGCTTATCGGGGACAGGGAATGAAAAACTGTTTTTT. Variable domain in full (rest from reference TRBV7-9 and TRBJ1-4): DTGVSQNPRHKITKRGQNVTFRCDPISEHNRLYWYRQTLGQGPEFLTYFQNEAQLEKSRLLSDRFSAERPKGSFSTLEIQRTEQGDSAMYLCASSLSGTGNEKLFFGSGTQLSVL.

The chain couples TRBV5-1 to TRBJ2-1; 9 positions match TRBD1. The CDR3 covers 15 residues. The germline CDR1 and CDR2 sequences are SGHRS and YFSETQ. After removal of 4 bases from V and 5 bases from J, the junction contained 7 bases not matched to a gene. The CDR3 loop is CASSTGQGSNNEQFF. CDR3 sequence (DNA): TGCGCCAGCAGCACCGGACAGGGGTCAAACAATGAGCAGTTCTTC.

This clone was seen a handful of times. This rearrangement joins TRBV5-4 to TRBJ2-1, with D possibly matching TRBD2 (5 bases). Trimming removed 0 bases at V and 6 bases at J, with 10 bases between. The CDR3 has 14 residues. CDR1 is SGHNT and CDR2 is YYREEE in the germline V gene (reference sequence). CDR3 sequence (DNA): TGTGCCAGCAGCTTGGCTAGCTTGAGCAATGAGCAGTTCTTC. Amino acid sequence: CASSLASLSNEQFF.

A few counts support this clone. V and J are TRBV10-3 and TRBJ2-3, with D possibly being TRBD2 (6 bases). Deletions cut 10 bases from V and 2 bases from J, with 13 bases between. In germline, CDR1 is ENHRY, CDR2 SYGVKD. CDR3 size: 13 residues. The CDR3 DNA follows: TGTGCCACCGCTAGCGCCGTCACAGATACGCAGTATTTT. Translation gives CATASAVTDTQYF.

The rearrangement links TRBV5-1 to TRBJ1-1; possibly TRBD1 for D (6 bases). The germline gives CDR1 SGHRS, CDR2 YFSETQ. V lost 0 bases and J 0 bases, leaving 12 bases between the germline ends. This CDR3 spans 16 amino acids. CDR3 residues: CASSLAPTGMNTEAFF. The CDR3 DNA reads TGCGCCAGCAGCTTGGCGCCCACAGGGATGAACACTGAAGCTTTCTTT.

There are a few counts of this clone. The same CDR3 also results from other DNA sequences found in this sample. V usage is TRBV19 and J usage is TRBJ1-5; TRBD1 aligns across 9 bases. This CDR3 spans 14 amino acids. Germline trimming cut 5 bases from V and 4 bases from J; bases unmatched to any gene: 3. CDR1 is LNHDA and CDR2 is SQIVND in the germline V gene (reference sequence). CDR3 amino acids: CASSETGGNQPQHF. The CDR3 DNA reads TGTGCCAGTAGTGAGACAGGGGGTAATCAGCCCCAGCATTTT.